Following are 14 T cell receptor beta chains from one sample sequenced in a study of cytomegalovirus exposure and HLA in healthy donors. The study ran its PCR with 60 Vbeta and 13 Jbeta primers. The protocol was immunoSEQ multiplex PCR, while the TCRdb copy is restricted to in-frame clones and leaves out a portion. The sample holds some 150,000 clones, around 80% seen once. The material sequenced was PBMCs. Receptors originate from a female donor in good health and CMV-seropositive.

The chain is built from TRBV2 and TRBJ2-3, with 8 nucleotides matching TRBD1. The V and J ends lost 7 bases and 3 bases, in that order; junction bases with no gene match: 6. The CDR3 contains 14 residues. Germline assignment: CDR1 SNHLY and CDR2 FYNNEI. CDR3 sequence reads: CASIPRTGTDTQYF. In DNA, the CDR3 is TGTGCCAGCATTCCAAGGACAGGGACAGATACGCAGTATTTT.

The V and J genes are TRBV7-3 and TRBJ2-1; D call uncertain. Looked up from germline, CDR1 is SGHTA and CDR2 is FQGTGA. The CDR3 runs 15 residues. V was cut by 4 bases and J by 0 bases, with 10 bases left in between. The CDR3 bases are TGTGCCAGCAGCTCTGAGCTGAGCTCCTACAATGAGCAGTTCTTC. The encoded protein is CASSSELSSYNEQFF.

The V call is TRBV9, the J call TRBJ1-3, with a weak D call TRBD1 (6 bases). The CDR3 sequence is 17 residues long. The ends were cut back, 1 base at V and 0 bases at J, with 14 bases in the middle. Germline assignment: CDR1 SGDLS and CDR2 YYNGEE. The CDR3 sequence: CASSVRGLGTSGNTIYF. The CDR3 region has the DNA TGTGCCAGCAGCGTAAGGGGGTTGGGGACCTCTGGAAACACCATATATTTT.

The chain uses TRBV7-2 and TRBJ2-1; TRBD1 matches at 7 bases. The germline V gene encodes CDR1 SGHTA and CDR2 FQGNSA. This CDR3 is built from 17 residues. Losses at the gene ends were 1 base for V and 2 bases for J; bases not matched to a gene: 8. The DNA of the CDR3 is TGTGCCAGCAGCTTAGAGGGGGCAGGGAACCCCTACAATGAGCAGTTCTTC. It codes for CASSLEGAGNPYNEQFF. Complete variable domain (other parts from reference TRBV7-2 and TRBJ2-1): GAGVSQSPSNKVTEKGKDVELRCDPISGHTALYWYRQSLGQGLEFLIYFQGNSAPDKSGLPSDRFSAERTGGSVSTLTIQRTQQEDSAVYLCASSLEGAGNPYNEQFFGPGTRLTVL.

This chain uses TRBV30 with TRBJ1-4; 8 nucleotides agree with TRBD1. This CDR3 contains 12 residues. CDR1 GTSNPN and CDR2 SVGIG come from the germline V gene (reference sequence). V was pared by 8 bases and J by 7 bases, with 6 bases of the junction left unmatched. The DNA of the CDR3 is TGTGCCAGGGGACAGGTTGGTGAAAAACTGTTTTTT. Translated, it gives CARGQVGEKLFF.

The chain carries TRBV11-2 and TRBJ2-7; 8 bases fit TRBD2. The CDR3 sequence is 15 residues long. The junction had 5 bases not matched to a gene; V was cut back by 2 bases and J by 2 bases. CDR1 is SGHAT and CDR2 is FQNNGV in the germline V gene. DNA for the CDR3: TGTGCCAGCAGCTTACTCACAGCGGGAGCCTACGAGCAGTACTTC. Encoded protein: CASSLLTAGAYEQYF.

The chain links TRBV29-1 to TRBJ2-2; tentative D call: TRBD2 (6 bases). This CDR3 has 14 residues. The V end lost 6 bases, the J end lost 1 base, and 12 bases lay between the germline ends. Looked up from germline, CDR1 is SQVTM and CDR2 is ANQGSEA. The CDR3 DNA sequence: TGCAGCGTCCAAGCGGGCTTGAACACCGGGGAGCTGTTTTTT. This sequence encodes CSVQAGLNTGELFF.

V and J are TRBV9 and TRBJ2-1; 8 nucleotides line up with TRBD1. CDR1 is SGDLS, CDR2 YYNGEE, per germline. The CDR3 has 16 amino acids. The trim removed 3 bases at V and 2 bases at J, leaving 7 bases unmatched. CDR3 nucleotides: TGTGCCAGCAGCGGAGCCTTGGGACAGGCCTACAATGAGCAGTTCTTC. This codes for CASSGALGQAYNEQFF.

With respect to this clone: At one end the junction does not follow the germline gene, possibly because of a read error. CDR3 in DNA: TGCGCCAGCAGCCAAGATAGTCCGGGAAAGGGTCAGCCCCAGCATTTT. Protein product: CASSQDSPGKGQPQHF. J is TRBJ1-5 and V is TRBV7-3; no clear D gene. The germline gives CDR1 SGHTA, CDR2 FQGTGA. The CDR3 extends over 16 amino acids.

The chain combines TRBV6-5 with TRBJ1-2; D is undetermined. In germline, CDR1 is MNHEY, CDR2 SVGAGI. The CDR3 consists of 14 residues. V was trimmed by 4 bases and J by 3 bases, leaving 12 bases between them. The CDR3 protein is CASSFYQNDYGYTF. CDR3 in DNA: TGTGCCAGCAGTTTCTACCAAAACGACTATGGCTACACCTTC.

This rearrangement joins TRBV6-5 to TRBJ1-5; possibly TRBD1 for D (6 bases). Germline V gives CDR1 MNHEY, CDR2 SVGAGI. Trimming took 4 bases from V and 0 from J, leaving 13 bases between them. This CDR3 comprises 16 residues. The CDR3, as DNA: TGTGCCAGCAGTTCCAAGGGGGGGGATAGCAATCAGCCCCAGCATTTT. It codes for CASSSKGGDSNQPQHF.

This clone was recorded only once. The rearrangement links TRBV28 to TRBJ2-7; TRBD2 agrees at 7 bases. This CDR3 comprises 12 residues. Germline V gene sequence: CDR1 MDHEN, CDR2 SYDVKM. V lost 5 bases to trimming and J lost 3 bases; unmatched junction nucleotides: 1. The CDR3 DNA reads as TGTGCCAGCAGTGGCGGGGGCTACGAGCAGTACTTC. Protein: CASSGGGYEQYF.

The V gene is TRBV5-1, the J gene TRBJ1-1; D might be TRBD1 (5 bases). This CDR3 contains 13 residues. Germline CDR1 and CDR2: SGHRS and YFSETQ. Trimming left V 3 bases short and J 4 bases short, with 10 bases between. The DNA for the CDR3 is TGCGCCAGCAGCTCCGCGCAGGGCACTGAAGCTTTCTTT. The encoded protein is CASSSAQGTEAFF.

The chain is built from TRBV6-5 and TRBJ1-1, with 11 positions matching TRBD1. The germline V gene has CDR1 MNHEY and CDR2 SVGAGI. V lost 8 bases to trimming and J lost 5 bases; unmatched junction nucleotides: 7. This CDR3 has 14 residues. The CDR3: CASGGGQGDTEAFF. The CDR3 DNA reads TGTGCCAGCGGGGGGGGACAGGGGGATACTGAAGCTTTCTTT.